The 25 T cell receptor beta chains listed next were all sequenced from one sample in a study of shared clonotypes between healthy human individuals. Libraries were prepared by immunoSEQ multiplex PCR; TCRdb keeps only in-frame clonotypes and omits some of them. The data contain roughly 2.2 million clones, less than 95% of them seen just once; the ten biggest clones take up around 0.38%. Sequenced: naive CD4+ T cells from PBMCs. Subset defined: CD45RA+ positively selected. The receptors were gathered from a man aged 18 to 30 in good health. Some clones in this sample may be carry-over from other donors' samples.

Concerning this clone: Other DNA sequences in this sample translate to the same CDR3. The chain links TRBV19 to TRBJ1-5; D gene ambiguous. CDR1 LNHDA and CDR2 SQIVND come from the germline V gene (reference sequence). V lost 1 base, J lost 4 bases, and 5 bases lay in between. This CDR3 comprises 13 residues. CDR3: CASSIARNQPQHF. The CDR3 region has the DNA TGTGCCAGTAGTATAGCCAGAAATCAGCCCCAGCATTTT.

The rearrangement uses TRBV5-1 and TRBJ1-1; D is uncertain. The V and J ends lost 5 bases and 0 bases respectively, with 8 bases between them. This CDR3 spans 13 amino acids. CDR1 is SGHRS and CDR2 is YFSETQ in the germline V gene. The CDR3: CASRPFMNTEAFF. The CDR3 DNA follows: TGCGCCAGCAGGCCGTTCATGAACACTGAAGCTTTCTTT.

The chain is built from TRBV5-6 and TRBJ2-3; either TRBD1 or TRBD2 may fit D (5 bases each). CDR3 size: 16 residues. Between the trimmed V and J ends, which lost 4 bases and 6 bases, there was a span of 21 bases. Germline-derived CDR1 and CDR2 are SGHDT and YYEEEE. Here the CDR3 reads CASSPQGPWWADTQYF. The CDR3 coding sequence is TGTGCCAGCAGCCCCCAGGGACCGTGGTGGGCTGATACGCAGTATTTT.

CDR3 amino acids: CASSIGGPRSSQTQYF. The CDR3 bases are TGTGCCAGTAGTATAGGAGGCCCACGATCCTCCCAGACCCAGTACTTC. The chain is built from TRBV19 and TRBJ2-5; D unresolved. V was pared by 1 base and J by 6 bases, with 18 bases between. Germline CDR1 and CDR2: LNHDA and SQIVND (reference sequence). The CDR3 totals 16 residues.

CDR3 protein: CAISDPSRRTGNTIYF. In nucleotides, the CDR3 is TGTGCCATCAGTGATCCGTCGAGGAGAACTGGAAACACCATATATTTT. The V and J genes are TRBV10-3 and TRBJ1-3; D not resolved. Germline V gene lookup returns CDR1 ENHRY and CDR2 SYGVKD. Trimming pared 3 bases from V and 2 bases from J, leaving 14 bases between. The CDR3 is made up of 16 amino acids.

The chain links TRBV30 to TRBJ1-5; TRBD1 is a possible D gene (5 bases). The V gene's germline CDR1 is GTSNPN and CDR2 SVGIG (reference sequence). This CDR3 spans 14 amino acids. V gave up 5 bases and J gave up 3 bases, with 14 bases separating them. The CDR3 DNA reads as TGTGCCTGGGCCTCGGGGGAGTTCAATCAGCCCCAGCATTTT. Protein: CAWASGEFNQPQHF.

This rearrangement joins TRBV7-2 to TRBJ2-3; D might be TRBD1 (6 bases). The germline V and J ends were trimmed by 5 bases and 0 bases, with 12 bases remaining between them. Germline V lookup: CDR1 SGHTA, CDR2 FQGNSA. The CDR3 runs 15 residues. CDR3 coding DNA: TGTGCCAGCAGCGACAGGTTTTCTAGCACAGATACGCAGTATTTT. This sequence encodes CASSDRFSSTDTQYF. The variable domain in full, completed from reference TRBV7-2 and TRBJ2-3, reads GAGVSQSPSNKVTEKGKDVELRCDPISGHTALYWYRQSLGQGLEFLIYFQGNSAPDKSGLPSDRFSAERTGGSVSTLTIQRTQQEDSAVYLCASSDRFSSTDTQYFGPGTRLTVL.

In its sample, this clone was seen once. The sample contains more than one DNA sequence encoding this CDR3. The rearrangement joins TRBV27 to TRBJ2-5; 7 bases fit TRBD1. J lost 4 bases, V lost 2 bases, and 1 base had no gene match. The V gene's germline CDR1 is MNHEY and CDR2 SMNVEV (reference sequence). CDR3 length: 13 amino acids. CDR3 residues: CASSLPGGETQYF. CDR3 nucleotide sequence: TGTGCCAGCAGTTTACCAGGGGGAGAGACCCAGTACTTC.

The rearrangement uses TRBV7-8 and TRBJ1-2, with 9 bases matching TRBD1. CDR1 SGHVS and CDR2 FQNEAQ come from the germline V gene. The V gene end was trimmed by 0 bases and the J gene end by 0 bases; junction bases not matched to a gene: 8. CDR3 length: 18 residues. The CDR3 loop reads CASSLAYRGLATNYGYTF. CDR3 DNA sequence: TGTGCCAGCAGCTTAGCATACAGGGGGCTGGCAACTAACTATGGCTACACCTTC.

This clone was seen a single time. The chain carries TRBV30 and TRBJ2-5; TRBD2 matches 8 bases. Germline-derived CDR1 and CDR2 are GTSNPN and SVGIG (reference sequence). This CDR3 is built from 14 residues. The trim removed 4 bases at V and 2 bases at J, leaving 6 bases unmatched. CDR3 sequence: CAWTGTRLQETQYF. The CDR3 DNA follows: TGTGCCTGGACCGGGACTAGATTACAAGAGACCCAGTACTTC. Supplemented by reference TRBV30 and TRBJ2-5, the full variable domain reads SQTIHQWPATLVQPVGSPLSLECTVEGTSNPNLYWYRQAAGRGLQLLFYSVGIGQISSEVPQNLSASRPQDRQFILSSKKLLLSDSGFYLCAWTGTRLQETQYFGPGTRLLVL.

The chain links TRBV6-5 to TRBJ2-2; unclear D gene. Between the trimmed V and J ends, which lost 6 bases and 6 bases, there was a span of 5 bases. The CDR3 is made up of 11 amino acids. CDR1 and CDR2 (germline): MNHEY, SVGAGI. The DNA of the CDR3 is TGTGCCAGCAGGAGGTCCGGGGAGCTGTTTTTT. It specifies CASRRSGELFF.

The rearrangement links TRBV10-3 to TRBJ2-1, with 8 bases identical to TRBD2. Per germline, CDR1 ENHRY and CDR2 SYGVKD. J gave up 5 bases and V 8 bases, and 11 bases lay outside the gene matches. The CDR3 consists of 15 residues. The DNA of the CDR3 is TGTGCCATCCGCCCCGGTAGCGGGACGCACAATGAGCAGTTCTTC. Translated: CAIRPGSGTHNEQFF.

V gene TRBV5-1 combines with J gene TRBJ2-2; 7 bases match TRBD1. The junction had 4 bases not matched to a gene; V was cut back by 4 bases and J by 4 bases. The length of the CDR3 is 14 residues. Germline V gene sequence: CDR1 SGHRS, CDR2 YFSETQ. The CDR3 loop reads CASSADRVTGELFF. CDR3 DNA sequence: TGCGCCAGCAGCGCTGACAGGGTCACCGGGGAGCTGTTTTTT.

A remark on this clone: Other DNA sequences within the sample encode an identical CDR3. The chain recombines TRBV28 with TRBJ1-5, with D hard to call. With 5 bases removed from V and 4 bases from J, the gap between germline ends came to 6 bases. The CDR3 totals 12 residues. CDR1 and CDR2 (germline): MDHEN, SYDVKM. CDR3: CASSPLNQPQHF. In nucleotides, the CDR3 is TGTGCCAGCAGTCCGCTAAATCAGCCCCAGCATTTT.

V is TRBV5-6 and J is TRBJ2-7; D is tentatively TRBD1 or TRBD2 (5 bases each). The ends were cut back, 4 bases at V and 1 base at J, with 12 bases in the middle. The CDR3 covers 14 residues. Germline-derived CDR1 and CDR2 are SGHDT and YYEEEE. This CDR3 is CASSGGFWSYEQYF. CDR3 DNA sequence: TGTGCCAGCAGCGGGGGTTTTTGGTCCTACGAGCAGTACTTC. Filled out from reference TRBV5-6 and TRBJ2-7, the complete variable domain reads DAGVTQSPTHLIKTRGQQVTLRCSPKSGHDTVSWYQQALGQGPQFIFQYYEEEERQRGNFPDRFSGHQFPNYSSELNVNALLLGDSALYLCASSGGFWSYEQYFGPGTRLTVT.

This clone was recorded only once. The V and J genes are TRBV5-1 and TRBJ2-5; possibly TRBD2 for D (6 bases). This CDR3 is built from 14 residues. The germline V and J ends were trimmed by 6 bases and 4 bases, with 16 bases remaining between them. CDR1 and CDR2 from the germline V gene are SGHRS and YFSETQ. The CDR3 reads CASNEGLGGETQYF. CDR3 nucleotides: TGCGCCAGCAATGAGGGCCTGGGAGGAGAGACCCAGTACTTC.

This rearrangement joins TRBV6-5 to TRBJ2-2, with D possibly matching TRBD2 (5 bases). V was pared by 5 bases and J by 7 bases, with 11 bases between. The CDR3 loop spans 13 amino acids. Looked up from germline, CDR1 is MNHEY and CDR2 is SVGAGI. The CDR3 region is CASSRTGIGELFF. For the CDR3, the DNA is TGTGCCAGCAGTCGTACCGGGATCGGGGAGCTGTTTTTT.

V is TRBV4-1 and J is TRBJ1-4, with D possibly TRBD1 on 5 matching bases. CDR3 size: 16 residues. CDR1 is MGHRA and CDR2 is YSYEKL in the germline V gene. Trimming shortened V by 4 bases and J by 4 bases, and 16 bases separated the two germline ends. CDR3 loop: CASSPLGTVDNEKLFF. In DNA, the CDR3 is TGCGCCAGCAGCCCACTAGGGACGGTCGATAATGAAAAACTGTTTTTT.

V usage is TRBV6-5 and J usage is TRBJ2-2, with D unclear. Germline lookup yields CDR1 MNHEY and CDR2 SVGAGI. V dropped 2 bases and J dropped 6 bases, with 13 bases sitting between them. The CDR3 extends over 15 amino acids. CDR3 DNA sequence: TGTGCCAGCAGTTACGGTTCTGGGCGACCCGGGGAGCTGTTTTTT. Protein: CASSYGSGRPGELFF.

This CDR3 is CASSSTTSGGEKAFF. The CDR3 nucleotides read TGTGCCAGCAGTTCCACGACCTCAGGGGGCGAGAAAGCTTTCTTT. The chain has TRBV6-5 and TRBJ1-1; 8 bases are shared with TRBD1. CDR1 is MNHEY and CDR2 is SVGAGI in the germline V gene. Trimming at V came to 4 bases and at J to 9 bases, leaving 13 bases not matched to a gene. The CDR3 length is 15 residues.

This clone showed up just a few times. This specimen includes other DNA sequences encoding the same CDR3. The chain employs TRBV7-9 and TRBJ1-1; D ambiguous. Trimming took off 3 bases at V and 2 bases at J, with 7 bases between the two ends. Germline CDR1 SEHNR, CDR2 FQNEAQ (reference sequence). This CDR3 spans 13 amino acids. The chain's CDR3 is CASSFQENTEAFF. Here the CDR3 DNA reads TGTGCCAGCAGCTTTCAGGAAAACACTGAAGCTTTCTTT.

The chain employs TRBV7-7 and TRBJ2-2; D possibly matches TRBD1 or TRBD2 (6 bases each). The germline V and J ends were trimmed by 5 bases and 3 bases, with 13 bases remaining between them. The CDR3 consists of 15 residues. CDR1 is SSHAT and CDR2 is FNYEAQ in the germline V gene (reference sequence). The CDR3 DNA reads as TGTGCCAGCAGCCCCGTGGGGGGCTACACCGGGGAGCTGTTTTTT. It specifies CASSPVGGYTGELFF.

The chain uses TRBV7-9 and TRBJ2-7; a weak D match, TRBD2 (7 bases). V lost 1 base to trimming and J lost 6 bases, with 10 bases between them. The CDR3 length is 13 residues. Per germline, CDR1 SEHNR and CDR2 FQNEAQ (reference sequence). This chain's CDR3 is CASSLEGGSEQYF. The CDR3 nucleotides read TGTGCCAGCAGCTTAGAGGGGGGGTCCGAGCAGTACTTC.

V gene TRBV2 combines with J gene TRBJ2-2; 9 bases map to TRBD1. V lost 2 bases to trimming and J lost 5 bases; unmatched junction nucleotides: 6. CDR3 size: 16 residues. Germline values: CDR1 SNHLY, CDR2 FYNNEI. The CDR3 nucleotides read TGTGCCAGCAGTGAATTAAGGACAGGGGTTACCGGGGAGCTGTTTTTT. This encodes CASSELRTGVTGELFF.

This clone was detected only once. V is TRBV29-1 and J is TRBJ2-3; D perhaps matches TRBD2 (6 bases). Trimming shortened V by 6 bases and J by 6 bases, and 16 bases separated the two germline ends. The CDR3 has 13 amino acids. Germline assignment: CDR1 SQVTM and CDR2 ANQGSEA. DNA of the CDR3: TGCAGCGTCGGAGGGGTTGGAGGGGATACGCAGTATTTT. Residues: CSVGGVGGDTQYF.